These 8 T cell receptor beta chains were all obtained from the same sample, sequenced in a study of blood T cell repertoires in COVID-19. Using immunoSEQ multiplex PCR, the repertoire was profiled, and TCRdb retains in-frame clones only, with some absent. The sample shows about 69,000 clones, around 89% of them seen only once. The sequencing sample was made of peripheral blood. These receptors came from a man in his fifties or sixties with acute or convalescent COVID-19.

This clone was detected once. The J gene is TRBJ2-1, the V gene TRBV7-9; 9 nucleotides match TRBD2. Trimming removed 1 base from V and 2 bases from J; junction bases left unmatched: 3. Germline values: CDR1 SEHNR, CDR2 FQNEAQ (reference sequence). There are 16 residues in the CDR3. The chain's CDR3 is CASSLGAGGAYNEQFF. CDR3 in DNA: TGTGCCAGCAGCTTAGGAGCGGGGGGCGCCTACAATGAGCAGTTCTTC.

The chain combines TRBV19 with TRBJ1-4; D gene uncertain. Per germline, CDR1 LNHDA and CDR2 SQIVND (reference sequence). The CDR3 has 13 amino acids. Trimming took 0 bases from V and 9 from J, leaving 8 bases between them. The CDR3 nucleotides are TGTGCCAGTAGTATAGATGCGGGCCAAAAACTGTTTTTT. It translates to CASSIDAGQKLFF.

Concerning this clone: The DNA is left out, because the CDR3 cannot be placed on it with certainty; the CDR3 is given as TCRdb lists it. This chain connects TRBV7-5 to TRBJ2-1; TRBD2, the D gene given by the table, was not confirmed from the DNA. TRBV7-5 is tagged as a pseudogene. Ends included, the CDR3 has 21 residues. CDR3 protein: CVRSFAGGTSGSPSSYNEQFF.

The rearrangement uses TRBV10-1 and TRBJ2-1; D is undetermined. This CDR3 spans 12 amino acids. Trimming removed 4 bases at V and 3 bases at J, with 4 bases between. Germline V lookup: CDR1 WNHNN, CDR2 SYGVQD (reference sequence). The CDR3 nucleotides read TGCGCCAGCAGTGCTAGCTACAATGAGCAGTTCTTC. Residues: CASSASYNEQFF.

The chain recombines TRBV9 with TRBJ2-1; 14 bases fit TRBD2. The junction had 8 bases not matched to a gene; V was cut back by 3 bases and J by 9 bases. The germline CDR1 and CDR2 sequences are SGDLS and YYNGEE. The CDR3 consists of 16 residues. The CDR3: CASSARLAGGPGEQFF. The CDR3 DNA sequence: TGTGCCAGCAGCGCCCGACTAGCGGGAGGGCCTGGTGAGCAGTTCTTC.

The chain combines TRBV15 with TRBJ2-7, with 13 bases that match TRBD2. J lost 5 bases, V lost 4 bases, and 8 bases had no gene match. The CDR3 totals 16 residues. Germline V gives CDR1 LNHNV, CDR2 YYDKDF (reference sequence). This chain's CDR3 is CATSTRTSGSGDEQYF. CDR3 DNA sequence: TGTGCCACCAGCACCCGGACTAGCGGGAGTGGGGACGAGCAGTACTTC. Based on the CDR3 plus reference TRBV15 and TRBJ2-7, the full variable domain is DAMVIQNPRYQVTQFGKPVTLSCSQTLNHNVMYWYQQKSSQAPKLLFHYYDKDFNNEADTPDNFQSRRPNTSFCFLDIRSPGLGDTAMYLCATSTRTSGSGDEQYFGPGTRLTVT.

The CDR3 is CASSLARGQDWEYEQFF. The CDR3 bases are TGCGCCAGCAGCTTGGCCCGAGGACAGGATTGGGAGTATGAGCAGTTCTTC. V and J are TRBV5-1 and TRBJ2-1; TRBD1 matches 7 bases. There are 17 residues in the CDR3. The germline V gene has CDR1 SGHRS and CDR2 YFSETQ. The trim removed 0 bases at V and 8 bases at J, leaving 14 bases unmatched.

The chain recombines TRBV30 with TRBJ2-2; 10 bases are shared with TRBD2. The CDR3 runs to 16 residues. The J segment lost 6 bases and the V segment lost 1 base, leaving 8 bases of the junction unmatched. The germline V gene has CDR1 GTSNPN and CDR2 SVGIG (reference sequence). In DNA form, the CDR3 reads TGTGCCTGGAGTGGAGGGTCTAGCGGGAGTCCCGGGGAGCTGTTTTTT. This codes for CAWSGGSSGSPGELFF.